This T cell receptor beta chain is drawn from a study of Ad26.COV2.S vaccination and SARS-CoV-2 variants. Using immunoSEQ multiplex PCR, the repertoire was profiled, and TCRdb retains in-frame clones only, with some absent. The sample contains approximately 300,000 clones, roughly 84% of which appear only once. Findings and limits, study-wide: Total T cell responses, in the TCR breadth and depth analyses, may have been underestimated.

Treatment indicated: 15 to 20 received Ad26.COV2.S at low or high dose, single or two shots; about five received placebo; per-sample allocation not given. Vaccine and placebo recipients were sampled on day 63 after the first injection. The CDR3 consists of 17 residues. The V segment lost 4 bases and the J segment 0 bases; nucleotides outside the gene matches: 9. The germline V gene encodes CDR1 LNHDA and CDR2 SQIVND (reference sequence). This clone was counted many times. Antigen: not known. The sequences come from peripheral blood, collected in a trial of Ad26.COV2.S vaccine versus placebo. The clonotype originates from a person between 18 and 60 years old who received the Ad26.COV2.S COVID-19 vaccine or a placebo. The chain is built from TRBV19 and TRBJ1-5, with 7 positions matching TRBD1. CDR3: CASSTSNRGLSNQPQHF. The CDR3 nucleotides are TGTGCCAGTAGTACCTCAAACAGGGGACTTAGCAATCAGCCCCAGCATTTT. Full variable domain (missing parts from reference TRBV19 and TRBJ1-5): DGGITQSPKYLFRKEGQNVTLSCEQNLNHDAMYWYRQDPGQGLRLIYYSQIVNDFQKGDIAEGYSVSREKKESFPLTVTSAQKNPTAFYLCASSTSNRGLSNQPQHFGDGTRLSIL.